This T cell receptor (beta chain) was sequenced for a study of CD8 T cells in Susac syndrome (dated by TCRdb to the late 2010s). Concerning the study at large: The study used repertoire sequencing to test whether antigen drove CD8+ T cell activation and differentiation in Susac syndrome. Clonality of the CD8+ T cell repertoire was compared between roughly twelve healthy donors, about 14 Susac syndrome patients and around 16 multiple sclerosis patients.

Peripheral blood CD8+ and CD4+ T cells from healthy donors, Susac syndrome patients and multiple sclerosis patients were profiled using high-throughput TCR beta sequencing. Multiple sclerosis controls were treatment-naive patients with stable or active relapsing-remitting disease fulfilling revised McDonald criteria. CD8+ TEMRA cells were enriched by FACS, while bulk CD8+ and CD4+ T cells were purified by magnetic negative isolation. Blood was drawn into EDTA tubes, processed within 24 hours, and PBMCs were isolated by density gradient centrifugation. PBMCs intended for TCR sequencing were cryopreserved in liquid nitrogen and thawed later in a water bath at 37 degrees C. A purity of at least 90% was achieved for sorted or isolated CD4+, CD8+ and CD8+ TEMRA cells. V and J are truncated by 0 bases and 4 bases respectively, leaving an intervening sequence of 7 bases. Measured from the cysteine to the phenylalanine, the CDR3 is 15 residues long. The kept DNA is CDR3 alone, 45 bases in frame from the first base. Sequences LGHNA (CDR1) and YSLEER (CDR2) are obtained from the germline V gene.

What the authors observed across the whole study: The number of individuals in the TCR sequencing and HLA analysis was recognized as being relatively small.

RNA was extracted using the RNeasy kit, and roughly 0.5 to 1 ug of the RNA was reverse transcribed with random hexamers. TCR beta CDR3 regions were amplified with the immunoSEQ multiplex PCR assay covering 54 Vbeta and 13 Jbeta segments. To correct PCR amplification bias, a synthetic template baseline was used for both primer optimization and computational correction. On the authors' methods: Only productive sequences were kept, with reads annotated to V, D and J genes according to IMGT and analyzed in immunoSEQ Analyzer. Clonality was computed as one minus Shannon entropy normalized by log2 of the number of productive unique sequences. Public and private clones were assessed among the 100 most prevalent clones of each patient and control. Susac-specific clones were defined as absent from healthy and MS cohorts, 1052 published viral clones and other ImmuneACCESS disease sequences. TCRdb reworked the public reads: Q25 trimming with fastp, MiXCR clone assembly, productive beta chains retained. All rows with the same CDR3 protein become a single entry with the most common DNA and genes. TCRdb, rather than the study authors, made the V and J calls. The sample records under 85,000 distinct CDR3 sequences, around 96% of which are singletons. The top ten clonotypes cover around 0.61% of the sample.

On this clonotype itself: Its antigen is not yet known. Base qualities are not recorded, but no much larger clone differs from it by a single base.

Recombination joined TRBV4-3 with TRBJ1-6; no D gene can be assigned with confidence. Sequencing was done on a sample of CD8+ T cells from PBMCs. The source of this sequence is a human donor with multiple sclerosis. The DNA sequence reads TGCGCCAGCAGCCAAGATCTTGGGTATAATTCACCCCTCCACTTT. Translated, it gives CASSQDLGYNSPLHF.